The clone carrying this T cell receptor (beta chain) showed up many times. Its target is not known. Found in a library prepared for alpha chains, this beta chain is an off-target read, and its abundance has little meaning. This record comes from a study of spatial heterogeneity in lung cancer. Single TCR cDNA molecules each had their own unique molecular identifier. TCRdb reprocessed the 5' RACE reads via MiXCR and lists one record per CDR3 protein. The repertoire holds 7,000 to 8,000 distinct CDR3 sequences, 7% seen once, with around four fifths in the top ten. This sample's time point: sample taken at primary tumor resection. The sequenced material consisted of unsorted whole RNA from tumor, nontumor lung or frozen PBMC. Samples were obtained from around 73 donors, all untreated early-stage non-small cell lung cancer patients. Broader study findings: The appearance of ubiquitous expanded tumor TCRs in blood was greater at resection than follow-up.

Germline CDR1 MNHNS, CDR2 SASEGT. The CDR3 is made up of 15 amino acids. Trimming took 5 bases from V and 0 from J, leaving 13 bases between them. The chain uses TRBV6-1 and TRBJ2-5, with D perhaps matching TRBD1 (6 bases). The sample was PBMCs, taken at surgery. The clonotype was recovered from a male donor with early-stage non-small cell lung cancer. In DNA, the CDR3 is TGTGCCAGCAGTAGATCAACAGGGAACCAAGAGACCCAGTACTTC. It translates to CASSRSTGNQETQYF.